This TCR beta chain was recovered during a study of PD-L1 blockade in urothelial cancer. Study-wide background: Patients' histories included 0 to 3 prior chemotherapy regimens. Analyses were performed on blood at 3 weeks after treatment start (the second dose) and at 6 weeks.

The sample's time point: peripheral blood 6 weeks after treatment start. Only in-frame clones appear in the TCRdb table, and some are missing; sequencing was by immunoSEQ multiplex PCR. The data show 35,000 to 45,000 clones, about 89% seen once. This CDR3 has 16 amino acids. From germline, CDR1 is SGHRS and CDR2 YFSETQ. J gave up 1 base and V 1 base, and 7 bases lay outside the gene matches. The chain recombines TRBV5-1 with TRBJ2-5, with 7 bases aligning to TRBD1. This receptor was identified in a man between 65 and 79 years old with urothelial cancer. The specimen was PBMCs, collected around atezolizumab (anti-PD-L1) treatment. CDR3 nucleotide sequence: TGCGCCAGCAGCTTGTTCGCCGGGACAGCCCAAGAGACCCAGTACTTC. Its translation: CASSLFAGTAQETQYF. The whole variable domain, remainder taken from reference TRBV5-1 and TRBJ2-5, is KAGVTQTPRYLIKTRGQQVTLSCSPISGHRSVSWYQQTPGQGLQFLFEYFSETQRNKGNFPGRFSGRQFSNSRSEMNVSTLELGDSALYLCASSLFAGTAQETQYFGPGTRLLVL.